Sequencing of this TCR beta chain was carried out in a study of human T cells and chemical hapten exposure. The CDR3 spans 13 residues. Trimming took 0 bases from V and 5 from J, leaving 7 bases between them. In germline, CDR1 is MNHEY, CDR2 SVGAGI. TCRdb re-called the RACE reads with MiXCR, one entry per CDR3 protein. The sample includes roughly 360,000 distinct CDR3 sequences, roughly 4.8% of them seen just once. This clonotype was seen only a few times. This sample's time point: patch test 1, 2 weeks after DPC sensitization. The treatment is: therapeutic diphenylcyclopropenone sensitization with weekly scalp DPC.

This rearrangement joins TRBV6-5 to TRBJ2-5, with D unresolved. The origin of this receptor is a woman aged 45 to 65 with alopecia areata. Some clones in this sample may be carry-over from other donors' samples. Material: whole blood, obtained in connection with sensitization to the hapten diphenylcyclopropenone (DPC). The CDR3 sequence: CASSYSRDETQYF. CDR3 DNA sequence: TGTGCCAGCAGTTACTCTAGGGATGAGACCCAGTACTTC.